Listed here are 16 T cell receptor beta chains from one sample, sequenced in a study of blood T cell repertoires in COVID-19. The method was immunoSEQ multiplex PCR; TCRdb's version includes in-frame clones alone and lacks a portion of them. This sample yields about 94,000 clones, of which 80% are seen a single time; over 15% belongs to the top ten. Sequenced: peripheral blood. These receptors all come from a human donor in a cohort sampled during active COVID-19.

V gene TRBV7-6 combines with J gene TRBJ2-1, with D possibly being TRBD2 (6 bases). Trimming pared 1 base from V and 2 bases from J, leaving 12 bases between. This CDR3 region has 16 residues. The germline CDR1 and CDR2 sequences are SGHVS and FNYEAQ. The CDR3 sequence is CASSLGGASPYNEQFF. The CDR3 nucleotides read TGTGCCAGCAGCTTAGGCGGGGCTTCCCCCTACAATGAGCAGTTCTTC. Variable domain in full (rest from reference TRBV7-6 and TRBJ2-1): GAGVSQSPRYKVTKRGQDVALRCDPISGHVSLYWYRQALGQGPEFLTYFNYEAQQDKSGLPNDRFSAERPEGSISTLTIQRTEQRDSAMYRCASSLGGASPYNEQFFGPGTRLTVL.

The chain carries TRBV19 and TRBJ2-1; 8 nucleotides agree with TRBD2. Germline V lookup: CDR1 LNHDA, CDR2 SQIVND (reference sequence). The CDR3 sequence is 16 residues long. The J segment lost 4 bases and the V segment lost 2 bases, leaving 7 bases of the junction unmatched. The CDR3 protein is CASSISGLAKYNEQFF. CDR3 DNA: TGTGCCAGTAGTATATCCGGACTAGCTAAATACAATGAGCAGTTCTTC.

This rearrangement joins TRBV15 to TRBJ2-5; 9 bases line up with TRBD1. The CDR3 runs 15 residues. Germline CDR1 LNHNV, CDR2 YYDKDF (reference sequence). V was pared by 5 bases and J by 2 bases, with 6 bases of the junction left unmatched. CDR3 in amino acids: CATSGGQGRQETQYF. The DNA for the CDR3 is TGTGCCACCAGCGGAGGACAGGGGCGGCAAGAGACCCAGTACTTC.

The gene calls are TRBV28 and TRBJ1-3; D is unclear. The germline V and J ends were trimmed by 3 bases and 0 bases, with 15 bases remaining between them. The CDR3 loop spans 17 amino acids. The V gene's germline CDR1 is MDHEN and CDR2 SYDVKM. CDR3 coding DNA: TGTGCCAGCAGTTTCTCCCCATATTCTAGCTCTGGAAACACCATATATTTT. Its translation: CASSFSPYSSSGNTIYF.

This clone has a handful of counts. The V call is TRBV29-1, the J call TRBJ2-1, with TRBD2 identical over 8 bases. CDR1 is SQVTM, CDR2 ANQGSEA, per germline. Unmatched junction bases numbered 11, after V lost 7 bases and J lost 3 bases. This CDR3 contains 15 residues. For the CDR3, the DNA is TGCAGCGCCGCCGGGACTAGTGATGTCTACAATGAGCAGTTCTTC. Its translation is CSAAGTSDVYNEQFF.

The CDR3 DNA follows: TGTGCCAGCAGCCAAGTTTCAGAAGCTGAAGCTTTCTTT. This translates into CASSQVSEAEAFF. The chain recombines TRBV3-1 (or the pseudogene TRBV3-2) with TRBJ1-1; no reliable D call. V was shortened by 1 base and J by 6 bases, with 9 bases between the two germline ends. This CDR3 is 13 amino acids long. CDR1 is LGHDT and CDR2 is YNNKEL in the germline V gene (reference sequence).

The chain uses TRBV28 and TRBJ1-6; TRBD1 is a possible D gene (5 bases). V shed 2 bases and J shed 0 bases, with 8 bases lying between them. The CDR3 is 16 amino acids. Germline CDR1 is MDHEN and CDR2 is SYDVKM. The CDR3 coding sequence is TGTGCCAGCAGTTTAAGTCAGGGCTCCTATAATTCACCCCTCCACTTT. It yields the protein CASSLSQGSYNSPLHF.

The CDR3 bases are TGCGCCAGCAGCTTGACCCCCGGACAGTTCGAGCAGTACTTC. This translates into CASSLTPGQFEQYF. The rearrangement links TRBV5-1 to TRBJ2-7; possible D gene TRBD1, 6 bases. Trimming shortened V by 1 base and J by 6 bases, and 14 bases separated the two germline ends. Germline V gene sequence: CDR1 SGHRS, CDR2 YFSETQ. The CDR3 covers 14 residues.

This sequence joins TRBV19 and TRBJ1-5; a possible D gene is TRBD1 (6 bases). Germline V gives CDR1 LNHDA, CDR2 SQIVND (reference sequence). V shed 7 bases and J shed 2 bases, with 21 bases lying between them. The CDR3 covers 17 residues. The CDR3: CASIPAGGYGGNQPQHF. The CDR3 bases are TGTGCCAGTATCCCAGCTGGGGGCTATGGAGGCAATCAGCCCCAGCATTTT.

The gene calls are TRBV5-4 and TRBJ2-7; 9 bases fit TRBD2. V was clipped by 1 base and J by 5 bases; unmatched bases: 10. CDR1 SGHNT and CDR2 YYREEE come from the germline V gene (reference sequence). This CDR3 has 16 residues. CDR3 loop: CASSLNLAGTPHEQYF. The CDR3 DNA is TGTGCCAGCAGCTTGAACCTAGCGGGGACCCCCCACGAGCAGTACTTC.

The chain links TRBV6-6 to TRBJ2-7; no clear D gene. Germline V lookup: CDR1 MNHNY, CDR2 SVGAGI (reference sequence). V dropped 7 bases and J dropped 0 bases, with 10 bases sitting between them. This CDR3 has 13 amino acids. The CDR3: CASNKQSSYEQYF. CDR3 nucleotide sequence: TGTGCCAGCAATAAACAGAGCTCCTACGAGCAGTACTTC.

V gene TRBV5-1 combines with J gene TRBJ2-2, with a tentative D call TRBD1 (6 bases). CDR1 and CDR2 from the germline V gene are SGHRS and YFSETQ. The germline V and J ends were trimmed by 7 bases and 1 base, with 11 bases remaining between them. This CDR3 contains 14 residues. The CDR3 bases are TGCGCCAGCGGAATACAGGGGAACACCGGGGAGCTGTTTTTT. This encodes CASGIQGNTGELFF. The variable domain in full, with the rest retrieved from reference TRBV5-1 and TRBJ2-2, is KAGVTQTPRYLIKTRGQQVTLSCSPISGHRSVSWYQQTPGQGLQFLFEYFSETQRNKGNFPGRFSGRQFSNSRSEMNVSTLELGDSALYLCASGIQGNTGELFFGEGSRLTVL.

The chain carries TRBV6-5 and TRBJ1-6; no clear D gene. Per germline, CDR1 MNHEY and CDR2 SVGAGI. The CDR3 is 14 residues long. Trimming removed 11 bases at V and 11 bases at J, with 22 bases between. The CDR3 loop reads CAGGSRGVQPPLHF. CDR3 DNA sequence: TGTGCCGGCGGTTCGAGAGGAGTTCAACCACCCCTCCACTTT.

Written as DNA, the CDR3 is TGTGCCAGCAGCGGAAGGGGTGATGAGCAGTTCTTC. This codes for CASSGRGDEQFF. The rearrangement uses TRBV9 and TRBJ2-1, with D maybe TRBD1 (5 bases). Germline V gene sequence: CDR1 SGDLS, CDR2 YYNGEE. CDR3 size: 12 residues. Trimming cost V 3 bases and J 8 bases, with 9 bases left between them.

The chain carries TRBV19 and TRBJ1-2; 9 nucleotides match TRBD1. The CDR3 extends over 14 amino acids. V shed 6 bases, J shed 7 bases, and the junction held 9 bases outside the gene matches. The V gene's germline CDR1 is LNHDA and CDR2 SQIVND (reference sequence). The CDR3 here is CASRGQGRVSGYTF. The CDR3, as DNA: TGTGCCAGTAGGGGACAGGGTCGAGTCAGTGGCTACACCTTC.

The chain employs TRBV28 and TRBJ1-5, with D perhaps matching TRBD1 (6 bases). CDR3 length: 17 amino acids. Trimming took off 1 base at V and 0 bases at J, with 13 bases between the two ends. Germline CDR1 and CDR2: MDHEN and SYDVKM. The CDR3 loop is CASSLLGGTNSNQPQHF. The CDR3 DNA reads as TGTGCCAGCAGTTTATTGGGGGGGACAAATAGCAATCAGCCCCAGCATTTT.